Given below is one TCR beta chain in context. Antigen: not known. If no ophthalmopathy progression occurred within 18 months, Graves' hyperthyroidism was stable. Among the patients, aged 18 to 65, hyperthyroidism was newly diagnosed and had lasted under 2 months. Exclusion of patients followed from uncontrolled infection, other autoimmune disease, pregnancy or lactation. This record belongs to a study of T cells in Graves' hyperthyroidism and ophthalmopathy. The study's findings and limits: Blood also contained most expanded thyroid clonotypes above 0.001.

This CDR3 is 19 amino acids long. The V gene's germline CDR1 is MNHEY and CDR2 SMNVEV (reference sequence). The V segment lost 1 base and the J segment 7 bases; nucleotides outside the gene matches: 10. TCR beta CDR3 sequences were amplified from RNA transcripts. A set of HTBI primers served as the primers for a first-round RT-PCR of the TCR CDR3. TCRdb recomputed calls from the multiplex PCR reads with MiXCR, one row per CDR3 protein. Of over 550,000 distinct CDR3 sequences in the sample, 15% to 20% were seen once. The sequence came from a woman between 18 and 30 years old with Graves' hyperthyroidism. Sequenced material: blood. This chain links TRBV27 with TRBJ2-2, with 15 bases fitting TRBD2. For the CDR3, the DNA is TGTGCCAGCAGTTTATATGGGACTAGCGGGAGGTGGGCTGGCGGGGAGCTGTTTTTT. Amino acids: CASSLYGTSGRWAGGELFF.